Listed here are 3 T cell receptor beta chains from one sample, sequenced in a study of blood T cell repertoires in COVID-19. Clones were read by immunoSEQ multiplex PCR, and TCRdb kept only the in-frame ones, dropping some. The data contain fewer than 350,000 clones, more than 70% of them singletons. The sequenced material came from peripheral blood. The receptors derive from a woman aged 45-65 years who had recovered from COVID-19.

This chain joins TRBV3-1 (or the pseudogene TRBV3-2) and TRBJ2-5; D is unresolved. Germline CDR1 LGHDT, CDR2 YNNKEL (reference sequence). V lost 4 bases to trimming and J lost 1 base, with 4 bases between them. CDR3 length: 12 residues. The CDR3 sequence is CASSPVQETQYF. The DNA for the CDR3 is TGTGCCAGCAGCCCAGTCCAAGAGACCCAGTACTTC.

The chain is built from TRBV7-2 and TRBJ1-5; no reliable D call. The CDR3 runs 15 residues. V gave up 1 base and J gave up 6 bases, with 13 bases separating them. The germline CDR1 and CDR2 sequences are SGHTA and FQGNSA. Here the CDR3 reads CASSLGQRVGQPQHF. DNA for the CDR3: TGTGCCAGCAGCTTAGGGCAGCGTGTAGGTCAGCCCCAGCATTTT.

This clone was counted only a few times. The chain has TRBV11-2 and TRBJ1-2, with a tentative D call TRBD1 (6 bases). The CDR3 has 16 residues. The V gene's germline CDR1 is SGHAT and CDR2 FQNNGV. The ends were cut back, 4 bases at V and 4 bases at J, with 19 bases in the middle. The CDR3 DNA reads as TGTGCCAGCAGCTCACTCTCAGGGGAGAAATCCTATGGCTACACCTTC. Its translation: CASSSLSGEKSYGYTF.